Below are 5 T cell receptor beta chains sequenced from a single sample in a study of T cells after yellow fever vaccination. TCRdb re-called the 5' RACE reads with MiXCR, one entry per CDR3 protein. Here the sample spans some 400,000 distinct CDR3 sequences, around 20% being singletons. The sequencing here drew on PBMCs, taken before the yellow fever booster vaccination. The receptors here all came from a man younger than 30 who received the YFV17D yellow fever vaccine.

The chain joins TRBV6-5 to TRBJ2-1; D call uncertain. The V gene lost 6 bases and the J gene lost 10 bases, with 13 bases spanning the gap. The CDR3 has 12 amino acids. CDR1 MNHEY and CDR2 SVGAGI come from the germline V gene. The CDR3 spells CASRPQVGEQFF. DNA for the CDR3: TGTGCCAGCAGACCCCAGGTCGGGGAGCAGTTCTTC.

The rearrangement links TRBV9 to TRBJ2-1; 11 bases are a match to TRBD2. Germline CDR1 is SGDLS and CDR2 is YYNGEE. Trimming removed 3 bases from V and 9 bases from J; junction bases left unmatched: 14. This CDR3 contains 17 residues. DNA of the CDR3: TGTGCCAGCAGCGCCTCCCCTCACCTTGGACTAGCGGGTGAGCAGTTCTTC. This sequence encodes CASSASPHLGLAGEQFF. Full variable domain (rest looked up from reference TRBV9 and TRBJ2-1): DSGVTQTPKHLITATGQRVTLRCSPRSGDLSVYWYQQSLDQGLQFLIQYYNGEERAKGNILERFSAQQFPDLHSELNLSSLELGDSALYFCASSASPHLGLAGEQFFGPGTRLTVL.

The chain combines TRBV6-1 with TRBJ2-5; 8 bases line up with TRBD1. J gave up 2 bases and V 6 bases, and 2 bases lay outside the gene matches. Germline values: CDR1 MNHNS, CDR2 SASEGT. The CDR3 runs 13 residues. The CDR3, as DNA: TGTGCCAGCAGAAGGACAGGGCAAGAGACCCAGTACTTC. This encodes CASRRTGQETQYF.

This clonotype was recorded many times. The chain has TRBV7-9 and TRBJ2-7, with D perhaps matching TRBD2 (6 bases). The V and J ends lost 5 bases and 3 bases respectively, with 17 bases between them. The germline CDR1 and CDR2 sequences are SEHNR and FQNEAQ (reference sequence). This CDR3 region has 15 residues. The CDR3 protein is CASSPKLAKGYEQYF. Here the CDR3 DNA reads TGTGCCAGCAGCCCGAAACTAGCTAAAGGCTACGAGCAGTACTTC.

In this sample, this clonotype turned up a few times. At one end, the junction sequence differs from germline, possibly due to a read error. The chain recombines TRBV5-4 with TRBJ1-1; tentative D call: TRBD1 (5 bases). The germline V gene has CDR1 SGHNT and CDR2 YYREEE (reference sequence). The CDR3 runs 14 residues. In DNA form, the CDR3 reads TGTGCCAGCAGCTTGCCGGCGGGGCTCGGAACGTTCGCGTTT. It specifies CASSLPAGLGTFAF.